What follows are 21 T cell receptor beta chains derived from one specimen sequenced in a study of tumor and adjacent non-tumor tissue in lung cancer. Three rounds of nested PCR, following a modified ARM-PCR protocol, produced the TCRbeta library. TCRdb passed the multiplex PCR reads through MiXCR, listing each CDR3 protein once. The sample holds under 95,000 distinct CDR3 sequences, 70% to 90% seen once. The template was RNA from unsorted bulk tissue. Distant lung tissue was collected more than 3 cm away from the tumor edge. The material sequenced was distant non-tumor lung tissue. These receptors were obtained from a man aged 60 to 69 with non-small cell lung cancer.

V usage is TRBV28 and J usage is TRBJ2-7; maybe TRBD2 (6 bases). The germline V gene encodes CDR1 MDHEN and CDR2 SYDVKM. The CDR3 consists of 15 residues. With 4 bases removed from V and 2 bases from J, the gap between germline ends came to 15 bases. Here the CDR3 DNA reads TGTGCCAGCAGTTGGTCGGGACTGGGAACCTACGAGCAGTACTTC. This sequence encodes CASSWSGLGTYEQYF.

V usage is TRBV6-5 and J usage is TRBJ2-2, with D maybe TRBD1 (5 bases). The germline V gene has CDR1 MNHEY and CDR2 SVGAGI. Trimming took off 9 bases at V and 4 bases at J, with 18 bases between the two ends. This CDR3 is built from 15 residues. Written as DNA, the CDR3 is TGTGCCAGTAGCCCCGCGACAGACGTCACCGGGGAGCTGTTTTTT. Its translation: CASSPATDVTGELFF.

On this clonotype: Sequence at one end of the junction differs from germline and may be a read error. This rearrangement joins TRBV6-2 or TRBV6-3 to TRBJ2-5; TRBD2 might be the D (5 bases). CDR1 MNHEY and CDR2 SVGEGT come from the germline V gene. The CDR3 has 14 amino acids. This CDR3 reads CARSYGTGLETQYF. DNA of the CDR3: TGTGCCAGGAGTTACGGTACGGGATTGGAGACCCAGTACTTC.

The chain joins TRBV20-1 to TRBJ2-3; TRBD2 might be the D (5 bases). Per the germline V gene, CDR1 is DFQATT and CDR2 is SNEGSKA (reference sequence). The CDR3 extends over 12 amino acids. The V end was cut by 7 bases, the J end by 2 bases, with 10 bases between. Here the CDR3 reads CSVPGSTDTQYF. The CDR3 region has the DNA TGCAGTGTTCCGGGATCCACAGATACGCAGTATTTT.

Remarks on this clonotype: The conserved final phenylalanine or tryptophan is absent from the CDR3, which likely points to a read error. The chain joins TRBV11-2 to TRBJ2-1; no clear D gene. The CDR3 runs 15 residues. The germline V gene has CDR1 SGHAT and CDR2 FQNNGV. The CDR3 sequence: CASSLDRSSYTEQFL. CDR3 in DNA: TGTGCGAGCAGCTTAGATAGGAGCTCCTACACTGAGCAGTTCTTA.

This clonotype has only one observation. One end of the junction fails to match germline, which may point to a read error. The J gene is TRBJ1-1, the V gene TRBV11-2; no firm D call. CDR3 length equals 13 residues. The germline CDR1 and CDR2 sequences are SGHAT and FQNNGV. Here the CDR3 DNA reads TGTGTCAGCAGCTTAAGGCGGAACACTGAAGCTTTATTT. It is translated as CVSSLRRNTEALF.

This clonotype has just a few counts. The V gene is TRBV6-1, the J gene TRBJ2-5; TRBD1 matches 7 bases. J gave up 2 bases and V 8 bases, and 8 bases lay outside the gene matches. Germline V gene sequence: CDR1 MNHNS, CDR2 SASEGT. The CDR3 length is 14 residues. The CDR3 protein is CASGATGDQETQYF. The CDR3 bases are TGTGCCAGCGGAGCTACAGGGGATCAAGAGACCCAGTACTTC.

Of note for this clonotype: A much larger clonotype is one base distant, so this may be a read error. This rearrangement joins TRBV5-6 to TRBJ2-2; TRBD2 agrees at 12 bases. This CDR3 is built from 17 residues. Germline V gives CDR1 SGHDT, CDR2 YYEEEE. V was clipped by 3 bases and J by 9 bases; unmatched bases: 12. CDR3 amino acids: CASSSTTTSGRTRELFF. CDR3 DNA: TGTGCCAGCAGCTCCACTACGACTAGCGGGAGAACCCGGGAGCTGTTTTTT.

This rearrangement joins TRBV12-3 or TRBV12-4 to TRBJ1-5; D gene unclear. Trimming shortened V by 5 bases and J by 6 bases, and 14 bases separated the two germline ends. The CDR3 covers 14 residues. The CDR3 DNA is TGTGCCAGCAGTCACTCCCGGGGAGGTCAGCCCCAGCATTTT. Protein sequence: CASSHSRGGQPQHF.

This chain uses TRBV7-3 with TRBJ2-1, with TRBD2 matching 8 bases. Per the germline V gene, CDR1 is SGHTA and CDR2 is FQGTGA. The CDR3 extends over 15 amino acids. The V segment lost 4 bases and the J segment 8 bases; nucleotides outside the gene matches: 10. The CDR3 sequence is CASSSRAGGWDEQFF. CDR3 DNA: TGTGCCAGCAGCTCCAGGGCGGGGGGCTGGGATGAGCAGTTCTTC. Full variable domain (remainder filled in from reference TRBV7-3 and TRBJ2-1): GAGVSQTPSNKVTEKGKYVELRCDPISGHTALYWYRQSLGQGPEFLIYFQGTGAADDSGLPNDRFFAVRPEGSVSTLKIQRTERGDSAVYLCASSSRAGGWDEQFFGPGTRLTVL.

As to this clonotype: The junction departs from germline at one end; a sequencing error may be responsible. The chain joins TRBV20-1 to TRBJ2-1, with 8 positions matching TRBD2. CDR3 length: 15 amino acids. In germline, CDR1 is DFQATT, CDR2 SNEGSKA (reference sequence). CDR3 sequence: CSVRPGGTRAGEQFF. CDR3 in DNA: TGCAGTGTTAGACCCGGGGGGACTAGAGCGGGTGAGCAGTTCTTC.

Note on this clonotype: Compared with germline, one end of the junction differs, possibly owing to a read error. The CDR3, as DNA: TGTGTCAGCAGTTACGGGGATTCGGGGGGCTCTAATTACAATGAGCACTTCTTC. Protein product: CVSSYGDSGGSNYNEHFF. The V call is TRBV6-5, the J call TRBJ2-1; D possibly corresponds to TRBD2 (7 bases). The CDR3 runs 18 residues. CDR1 MNHEY and CDR2 SVGAGI come from the germline V gene.

This clonotype occurred once. Since the CDR3 does not end with the conserved phenylalanine or tryptophan, this likely comes from a read error. The limits of the CDR3 on the DNA are not certain, so only TCRdb's listed CDR3 is given. V usage is TRBV20-1 and J usage is TRBJ2-7; whether TRBD2, the table's D call, matches the DNA was not checked. Per germline, CDR1 DFQATT and CDR2 SNEGSKA (reference sequence). The CDR3 is 12 residues long, counting both termini. The CDR3 region is CSARVRDYEHYL.

This CDR3 is CASSLMTHEQYF. CDR3 DNA sequence: TGTGCCAGCAGTTTGATGACCCACGAGCAGTACTTC. The gene calls are TRBV12-3 or TRBV12-4 and TRBJ2-7; D remains ambiguous. The CDR3 sequence is 12 residues long. V was cut by 3 bases and J by 5 bases, with 8 bases left in between.

This clonotype was observed a handful of times. The chain recombines TRBV11-3 with TRBJ1-1, with 9 bases identical to TRBD1. The germline gives CDR1 SGHNT, CDR2 YENEEA. The trim removed 5 bases at V and 4 bases at J, leaving 8 bases unmatched. CDR3 size: 15 residues. The CDR3 DNA reads as TGTGCCAGCAGCAGGACCGGGACAGGGAGCACTGAAGCTTTCTTT. This gives the protein CASSRTGTGSTEAFF.

The J gene is TRBJ2-7, the V gene TRBV6-1; no firm D call. V shed 9 bases and J shed 7 bases, with 16 bases lying between them. CDR3 length: 12 amino acids. CDR1 and CDR2 (germline): MNHNS, SASEGT. The DNA of the CDR3 is TGTGCCAGTAGAGACACTTCGATGGAGCAGTACTTC. It yields the protein CASRDTSMEQYF.

Concerning this clonotype: At one end, the junction sequence differs from germline, possibly due to a read error. The chain links TRBV11-2 to TRBJ1-6, with D possibly TRBD1 on 5 matching bases. The germline V gene encodes CDR1 SGHAT and CDR2 FQNNGV. This CDR3 contains 15 residues. Here the CDR3 DNA reads TGTGCCAGCAGCTTAGGATTGGACAATAATACACCCCTCCACTTC. It encodes CASSLGLDNNTPLHF.

This chain uses TRBV11-2 with TRBJ2-5; a weak D match, TRBD1 (5 bases). The CDR3 has 13 residues. The germline V gene has CDR1 SGHAT and CDR2 FQNNGV. The ends were cut back, 1 base at V and 5 bases at J, with 8 bases in the middle. The CDR3, as DNA: TGTGCCAGCAGCTTAGGGCCAGGGGAGACCCAGTACTTC. This codes for CASSLGPGETQYF.

Concerning this clonotype itself: Just one base apart from a much larger clone, this may be a read error. The CDR3 protein is CASSLDTSSYNSPPHF. The CDR3, as DNA: TGTGCCAGCAGCCTGGACACGAGCTCCTATAATTCACCCCCCCACTTT. The chain carries TRBV5-4 and TRBJ1-6, with D tentatively TRBD1 (5 bases). CDR1 and CDR2 (germline): SGHNT, YYREEE (reference sequence). This CDR3 spans 16 amino acids.

Worth noting for this clonotype: The conserved closing phenylalanine or tryptophan is absent in this CDR3, likely reflecting a read error. CDR3: CANSEWGVRNTEAFL. CDR3 nucleotide sequence: TGTGCCAACAGTGAATGGGGGGTCAGAAACACTGAAGCTTTCTTA. The J gene is TRBJ1-1, the V gene TRBV6-1, with D possibly matching TRBD1 (5 bases). This CDR3 contains 15 residues. The germline V gene has CDR1 MNHNS and CDR2 SASEGT.

The CDR3 coding sequence is TGCAGTTGGGGCCCTAGTGGGATGCTCCAAGAGACCCAGTACTTC. This sequence encodes CSWGPSGMLQETQYF. The rearrangement joins TRBV20-1 to TRBJ2-5; the D gene is possibly TRBD1 (5 bases). There are 15 residues in the CDR3. Trimming shortened V by 8 bases and J by 1 base, and 20 bases separated the two germline ends. Germline V gene data show CDR1 as DFQATT and CDR2 as SNEGSKA (reference sequence).